These T cell receptor beta chains were read from a single sample in a study of response to subunit inactivated influenza vaccine. TCRdb used MiXCR to reprocess the RT-PCR reads, holding one entry per CDR3 protein. The sample comprises 500,000 to 750,000 distinct CDR3 sequences, around 15% of which are singletons, and around 10% rests with the top ten. The source was PBMCs from blood, collected about 12 days after vaccination. Receptor source: a man aged 50-59 years who received an inactivated influenza vaccine. Both conserved end residues are part of each CDR3. D genes are given only for firm matches. Where a row states a size, it is once, few, many or the class of an expanded clone; other rows omit it.

cdr3_aa cdr3_nt d_call v_call clone_size j_call
CASSSGQELEQYF TGCGCCAGCAGCTCAGGACAGGAGCTCGAGCAGTACTTC TRBD1 TRBV5-1 . TRBJ2-7
CASSITPRTGGGGYTF TGTGCCAGTAGTATAACACCCCGGACAGGGGGCGGTGGCTACACCTTC TRBD1 TRBV19 . TRBJ1-2
CSARGQEAHGYTF TGCAGTGCTAGGGGACAGGAGGCCCATGGCTACACCTTC TRBD1 TRBV20-1 few TRBJ1-2
CASRTGTHETQYF TGTGCCAGCAGAACCGGGACACACGAGACCCAGTACTTC . TRBV28 many TRBJ2-5
CASSIPPAAVDYNEQFF TGCGCCAGCTCAATCCCACCGGCAGCGGTGGATTACAATGAGCAGTTCTTC . TRBV5-1 . TRBJ2-1
CASSRDWGASGGYEQYF TGTGCCAGCAGCCGGGATTGGGGGGCTAGCGGGGGCTACGAGCAGTACTTC TRBD2 TRBV3-1 many TRBJ2-7
CASSLDPGGASGELFF TGCGCCAGCAGCTTGGATCCGGGGGGAGCGTCCGGGGAGCTGTTTTTT TRBD2 TRBV5-1 many TRBJ2-2
CSAPPGQGETQYF TGCAGTGCCCCCCCTGGACAGGGGGAGACCCAGTACTTC TRBD1 TRBV20-1 many TRBJ2-5
CASSPRDTGADTQYF TGTGCCAGCTCACCACGGGACACGGGGGCAGATACGCAGTATTTT . TRBV18 few TRBJ2-3
CAIASAQGIFGNEQFF TGTGCCATCGCTTCGGCTCAGGGGATCTTTGGGAATGAGCAGTTCTTC . TRBV10-3 . TRBJ2-1
CASSLGGSPAGANVLTF TGTGCCAGCAGCTTAGGAGGTAGTCCGGCCGGGGCCAACGTCCTGACTTTC . TRBV7-2 few TRBJ2-6
CASSPPGRSYEQYF TGTGCCAGCAGCCCACCTGGACGGAGCTACGAGCAGTACTTC . TRBV14 many TRBJ2-7
CASSKSLGPTTGQQYF TGTGCCAGCAGCAAGTCCTTGGGCCCGACCACCGGTCAGCAGTACTTC . TRBV7-9 many TRBJ2-7
CASRSTVNNEQFF TGTGCCAGCAGGTCGACAGTGAACAATGAGCAGTTCTTC . TRBV28 . TRBJ2-1
CVGTGTGDSTGELFF TGTGTCGGCACTGGGACAGGGGATTCCACCGGGGAGCTGTTTTTT TRBD1 TRBV10-3 few TRBJ2-2
CASSRKPDGGTYNEQFF TGCGCCAGCAGCCGAAAACCCGACGGAGGCACATACAATGAGCAGTTCTTC . TRBV4-3 few TRBJ2-1
CASSPQGAPGELFF TGTGCCAGCAGCCCACAGGGGGCGCCCGGGGAGCTGTTTTTT TRBD1 TRBV11-2 many TRBJ2-2
CASSEGQGTGYTF TGTGCCAGCAGTGAAGGGCAGGGGACTGGCTACACCTTC . TRBV6-1 . TRBJ1-2
CASSSDTVFETQYF TGCGCCAGCAGCTCGGACACGGTCTTTGAGACCCAGTACTTC . TRBV5-1 many TRBJ2-5
CASSFGSSYNSPLHF TGTGCCAGCAGCTTTGGGAGCTCCTATAATTCACCCCTCCACTTT . TRBV11-2 many TRBJ1-6
CAWSVGGYNEQFF TGTGCCTGGAGTGTAGGGGGCTACAATGAGCAGTTCTTC . TRBV30 . TRBJ2-1
CAWRHGGEALLNSPLHF TGTGCCTGGAGACACGGGGGGGAGGCGCTTCTAAATTCACCCCTCCACTTT . TRBV30 . TRBJ1-6
CASSLGLVDSYEQYF TGTGCCAGCAGCCTGGGGCTAGTAGACTCCTACGAGCAGTACTTC . TRBV7-2 many TRBJ2-7
CASSHRQIYNSPLHF TGTGCCAGCAGTCATAGACAGATTTATAATTCACCCCTCCACTTT . TRBV5-6 few TRBJ1-6
CASSDNEGGNQPQHF TGTGCCAGCAGTGACAACGAAGGTGGTAATCAGCCCCAGCATTTT . TRBV25-1 . TRBJ1-5
CAILAGQSPNTGELFF TGTGCCATCTTGGCAGGGCAGTCCCCGAACACCGGGGAGCTGTTTTTT . TRBV10-3 few TRBJ2-2
CASSTNVADEQYF TGTGCCAGCTCGACTAACGTCGCGGACGAGCAGTACTTC . TRBV18 . TRBJ2-7
CSVEGGADQPQHF TGCAGCGTTGAAGGAGGGGCGGATCAGCCCCAGCATTTT . TRBV29-1 . TRBJ1-5
CASGTRRQANYGYTF TGTGCCAGCGGGACCAGAAGGCAAGCTAACTATGGCTACACCTTC . TRBV6-1 few TRBJ1-2
CATSRAEETQYF TGTGCCACCAGCAGAGCCGAAGAGACCCAGTACTTC . TRBV15 . TRBJ2-5
CSARSNLEKLFF TGCAGTGCGAGAAGTAATCTCGAAAAACTGTTTTTT . TRBV20-1 few TRBJ1-4
CAWSVWWTSGTYNEQFF TGTGCCTGGAGTGTATGGTGGACTAGCGGGACCTACAATGAGCAGTTCTTC TRBD2 TRBV30 . TRBJ2-1
CASRRGDVPYNEQFF TGTGCCAGCCGTCGTGGGGACGTCCCCTACAATGAGCAGTTCTTC . TRBV11-2 . TRBJ2-1
CSVGTQGGRVYF TGCAGCGTTGGCACCCAGGGGGGTCGTGTGTACTTC . TRBV29-1 . TRBJ2-7
CSAPLKRLYEQYF TGCAGTGCGCCTTTGAAACGACTTTACGAGCAGTACTTC . TRBV20-1 . TRBJ2-7
CASSSRTRRHVTDTQYF TGTGCCAGCAGTTCCCGGACTCGAAGACACGTCACAGATACGCAGTATTTT . TRBV5-6 . TRBJ2-3
CASSLLQGSGTYNSPLHF TGTGCCAGCAGCTTACTACAGGGGTCTGGAACCTATAATTCACCCCTCCACTTT TRBD1 TRBV11-1 few TRBJ1-6
CASSQDRADNQPQHF TGTGCCAGCAGCCAAGACAGGGCGGACAATCAGCCCCAGCATTTT . TRBV4-2 few TRBJ1-5
CASSVGGQTTDTQYF TGTGCCAGCAGCGTAGGGGGACAGACAACAGATACGCAGTATTTT TRBD1 TRBV9 many TRBJ2-3
CASSLGGWWNVSTDTQYF TGTGCCAGCAGTTTAGGCGGTTGGTGGAACGTTAGCACAGATACGCAGTATTTT . TRBV28 few TRBJ2-3
CSAKLSTDTQYF TGCAGTGCCAAGTTAAGCACAGATACGCAGTATTTT . TRBV20-1 . TRBJ2-3
CASSPRTSLVQETQYF TGTGCCAGCAGCCCCCGGACAAGTCTGGTCCAAGAGACCCAGTACTTC . TRBV7-6 many TRBJ2-5
CASTRSGQGSYEQYF TGCGCCAGCACTCGATCGGGACAGGGTTCCTACGAGCAGTACTTC TRBD1 TRBV5-1 . TRBJ2-7
CASSATIGVTNTGELFF TGTGCCAGCAGTGCCACCATAGGGGTCACGAACACCGGGGAGCTGTTTTTT . TRBV28 few TRBJ2-2
CASSPPVGSSYEQYF TGTGCCAGCTCACCACCGGTGGGGAGCTCCTACGAGCAGTACTTC . TRBV18 few TRBJ2-7
CASSYEVGGTGANYGYTF TGCGCCAGCAGCTACGAAGTTGGGGGGACTGGAGCTAACTATGGCTACACCTTC . TRBV5-1 few TRBJ1-2
CASSLFVRAADNYGYTF TGTGCCAGCAGTTTATTCGTTCGAGCAGCCGATAACTATGGCTACACCTTC . TRBV28 few TRBJ1-2
CASSPNFRDEQYF TGTGCCAGCAGCCCTAATTTCCGGGACGAGCAGTACTTC . TRBV7-7 . TRBJ2-7
CASSLAIREYNEQFF TGTGCCAGCAGCTTAGCTATACGGGAGTACAATGAGCAGTTCTTC . TRBV7-8 few TRBJ2-1
CSVDRTGLFETQYF TGCAGCGTTGACAGGACAGGGTTATTCGAGACCCAGTACTTC TRBD1 TRBV29-1 many TRBJ2-5